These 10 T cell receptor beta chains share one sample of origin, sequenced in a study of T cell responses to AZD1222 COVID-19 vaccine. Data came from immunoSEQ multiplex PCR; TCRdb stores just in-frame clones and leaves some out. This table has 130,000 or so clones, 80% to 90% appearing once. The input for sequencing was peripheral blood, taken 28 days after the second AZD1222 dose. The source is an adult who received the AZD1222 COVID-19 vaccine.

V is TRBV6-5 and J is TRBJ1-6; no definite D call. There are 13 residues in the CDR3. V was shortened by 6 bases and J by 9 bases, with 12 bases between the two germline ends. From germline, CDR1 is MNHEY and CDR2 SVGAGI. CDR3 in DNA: TGTGCCAGCAGAAAAGAGGCGGGTTCACCCCTCCACTTT. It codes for CASRKEAGSPLHF.

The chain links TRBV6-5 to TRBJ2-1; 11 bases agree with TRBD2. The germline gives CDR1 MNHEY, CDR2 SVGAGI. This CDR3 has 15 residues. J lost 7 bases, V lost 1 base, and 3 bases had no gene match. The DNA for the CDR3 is TGTGCCAGCAGTTACTTAGCGGGGGGGCCTAATGAGCAGTTCTTC. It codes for CASSYLAGGPNEQFF.

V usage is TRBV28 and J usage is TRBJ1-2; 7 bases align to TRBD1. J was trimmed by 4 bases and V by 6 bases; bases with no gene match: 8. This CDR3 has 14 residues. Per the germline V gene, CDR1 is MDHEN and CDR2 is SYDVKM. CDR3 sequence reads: CASRTTGPPYGYTF. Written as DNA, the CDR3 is TGTGCCAGCAGGACGACAGGGCCCCCCTATGGCTACACCTTC.

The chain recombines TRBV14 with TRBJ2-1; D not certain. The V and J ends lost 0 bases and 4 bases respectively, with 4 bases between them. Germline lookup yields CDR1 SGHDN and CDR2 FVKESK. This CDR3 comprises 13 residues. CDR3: CASSQDAYNEQFF. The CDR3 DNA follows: TGTGCCAGCAGCCAAGATGCTTACAATGAGCAGTTCTTC.

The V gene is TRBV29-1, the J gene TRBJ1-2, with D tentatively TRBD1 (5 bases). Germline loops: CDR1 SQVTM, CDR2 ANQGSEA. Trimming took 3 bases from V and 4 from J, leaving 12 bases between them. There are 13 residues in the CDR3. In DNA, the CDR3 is TGCAGCGTTGATACGGGGGTGGGCTATGGCTACACCTTC. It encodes CSVDTGVGYGYTF.

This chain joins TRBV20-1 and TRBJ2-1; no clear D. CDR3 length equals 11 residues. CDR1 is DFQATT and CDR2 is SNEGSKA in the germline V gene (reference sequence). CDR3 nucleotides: TGCAGCACGACAACCTACAATGAGCAGTTCTTC. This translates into CSTTTYNEQFF.

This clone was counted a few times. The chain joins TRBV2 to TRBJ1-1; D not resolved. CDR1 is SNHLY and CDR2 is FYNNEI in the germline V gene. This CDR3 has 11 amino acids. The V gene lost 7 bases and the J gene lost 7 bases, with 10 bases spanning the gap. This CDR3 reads CASKELYEAFF. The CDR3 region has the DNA TGTGCCAGCAAAGAATTATATGAAGCTTTCTTT.

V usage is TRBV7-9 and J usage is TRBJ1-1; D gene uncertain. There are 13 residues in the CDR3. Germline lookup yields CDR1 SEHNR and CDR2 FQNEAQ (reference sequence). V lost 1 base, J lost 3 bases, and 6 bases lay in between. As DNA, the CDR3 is TGTGCCAGCAGCTTAGAACAGTACACTGAAGCTTTCTTT. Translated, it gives CASSLEQYTEAFF.

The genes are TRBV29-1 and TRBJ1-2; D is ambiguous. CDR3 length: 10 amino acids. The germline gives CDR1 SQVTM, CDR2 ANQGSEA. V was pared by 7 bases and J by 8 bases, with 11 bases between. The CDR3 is CSALDGGYTF. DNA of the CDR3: TGCAGCGCTCTCGATGGAGGCTACACCTTC.

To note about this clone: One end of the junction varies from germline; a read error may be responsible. CDR3 in amino acids: CASKEGGRYGYTF. The CDR3 DNA is TGTGCAAGTAAGGAAGGAGGACGATATGGCTACACCTTC. This chain links TRBV19 with TRBJ1-2; D gene ambiguous. CDR3 length: 13 amino acids. Germline CDR1 reads LNHDA; CDR2 reads SQIVND (reference sequence).